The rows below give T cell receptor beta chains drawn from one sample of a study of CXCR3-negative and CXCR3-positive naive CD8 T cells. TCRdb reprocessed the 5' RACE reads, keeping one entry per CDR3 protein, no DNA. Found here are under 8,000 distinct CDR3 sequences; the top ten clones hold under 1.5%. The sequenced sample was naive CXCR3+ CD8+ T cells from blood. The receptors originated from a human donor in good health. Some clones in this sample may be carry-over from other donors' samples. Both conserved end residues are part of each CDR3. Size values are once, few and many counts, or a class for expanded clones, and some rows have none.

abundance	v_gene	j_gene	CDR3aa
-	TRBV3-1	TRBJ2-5	CASSPGLAGVRTEETQYF
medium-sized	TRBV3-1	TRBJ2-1	CASSQVRREGRSNEQFF
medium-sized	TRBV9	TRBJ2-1	CASSPRSGGVNGQQFF
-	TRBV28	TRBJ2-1	CASRQSNNEQFF
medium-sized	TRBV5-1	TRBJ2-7	CASSLRQGYEQYF
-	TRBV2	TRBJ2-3	CASSGQDPGTDTQYF
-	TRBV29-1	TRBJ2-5	CSVEGDPTGVRSETQYF
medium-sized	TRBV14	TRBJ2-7	CASSQGVLLEQYF
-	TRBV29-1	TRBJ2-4	CSVEDRRGRGNIQYF
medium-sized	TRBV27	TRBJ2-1	CASSLSRLYNEQFF
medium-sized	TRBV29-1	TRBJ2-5	CSARPADQGETQYF
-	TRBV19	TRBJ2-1	CASSLPRTGADEQFF
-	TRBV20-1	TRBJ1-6	CSARDRGHVYNSPLHF
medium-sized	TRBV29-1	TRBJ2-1	CSIRGGALNEQFF
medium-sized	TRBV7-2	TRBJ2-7	CASSSNRDTVYEQYF
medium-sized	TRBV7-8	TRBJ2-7	CASSLAEGLAGTYEQYF
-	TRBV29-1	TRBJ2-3	CSGTQGSTDTQYF
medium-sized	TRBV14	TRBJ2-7	CASSQEASSYEQYF
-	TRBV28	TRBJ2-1	CASRRLALGHEQFF
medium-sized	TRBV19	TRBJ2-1	CASSRLMGDYNEQFF
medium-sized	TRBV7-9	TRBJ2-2	CASSSGPGTGRPGELFF
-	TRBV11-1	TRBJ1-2	CASSSAEAYGYTF
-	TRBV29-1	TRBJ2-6	CSVVGVLSGANVLTF
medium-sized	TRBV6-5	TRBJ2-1	CASSFNRGLNNEQFF
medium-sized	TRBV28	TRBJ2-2	CASSLGTYSGLGTGELFF
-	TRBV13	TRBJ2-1	CASWTAGSYNEQFF
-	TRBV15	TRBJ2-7	CATSGPGRLGGYEQYF
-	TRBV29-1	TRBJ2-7	CSVEGAAESSYEQYF
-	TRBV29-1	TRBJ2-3	CSETPGLGEVDTQYF
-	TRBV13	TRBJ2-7	CASSLEGAGYEQYF
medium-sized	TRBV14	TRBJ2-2	CASSQGMGLTGELFF
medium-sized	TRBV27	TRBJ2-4	CASSLEGATKNIQYF
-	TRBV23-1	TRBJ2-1	CASSQRTSGDYNEQFF
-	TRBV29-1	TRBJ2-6	CSVSGQGVRANVLTF
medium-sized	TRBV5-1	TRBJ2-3	CASSLTGNRAADTQYF
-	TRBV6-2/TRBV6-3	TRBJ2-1	CASTSGASYNEQFF
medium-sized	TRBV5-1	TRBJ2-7	CASALGYEQYF
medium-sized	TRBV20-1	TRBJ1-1	CSASPEFTEAFF
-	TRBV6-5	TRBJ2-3	CASSSGGDTQYF
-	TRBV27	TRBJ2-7	CASSSSLGSYEQYF
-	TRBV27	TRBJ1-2	CASRSLGNYGYTF
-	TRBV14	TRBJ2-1	CASRDQYNEQFF
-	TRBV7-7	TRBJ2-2	CASSVGFSGGTGELFF
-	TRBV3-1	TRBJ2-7	CASSQDPAGAFAEQYF
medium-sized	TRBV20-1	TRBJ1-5	CSAWMEGSGPPVNQPQHF